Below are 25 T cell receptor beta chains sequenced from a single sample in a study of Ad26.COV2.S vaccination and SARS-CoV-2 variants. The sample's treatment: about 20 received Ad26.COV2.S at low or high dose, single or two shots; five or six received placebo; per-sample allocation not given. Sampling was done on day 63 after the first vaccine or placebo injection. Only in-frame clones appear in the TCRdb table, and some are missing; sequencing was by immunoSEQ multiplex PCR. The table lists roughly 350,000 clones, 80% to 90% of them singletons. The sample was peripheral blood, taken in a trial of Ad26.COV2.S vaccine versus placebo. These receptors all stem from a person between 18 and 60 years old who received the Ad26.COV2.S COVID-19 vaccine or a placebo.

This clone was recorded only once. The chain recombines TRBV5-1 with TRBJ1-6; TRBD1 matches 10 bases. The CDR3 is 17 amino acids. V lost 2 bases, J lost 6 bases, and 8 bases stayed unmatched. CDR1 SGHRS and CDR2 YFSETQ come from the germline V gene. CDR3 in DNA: TGCGCCAGCAGCTTCGGCGGGACAGGGGAGGGTAATTCACCCCTCCACTTT. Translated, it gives CASSFGGTGEGNSPLHF.

CDR3 amino acids: CASSQVKQGLDTQYF. The CDR3 DNA sequence: TGTGCCAGCAGCCAAGTTAAACAGGGGCTAGATACGCAGTATTTT. The chain is built from TRBV4-2 and TRBJ2-3, with 7 bases matching TRBD1. The CDR3 has 15 amino acids. Trimming cost V 1 base and J 5 bases; bases outside gene matches: 6. CDR1 is LGHNA and CDR2 is YNFKEQ in the germline V gene.

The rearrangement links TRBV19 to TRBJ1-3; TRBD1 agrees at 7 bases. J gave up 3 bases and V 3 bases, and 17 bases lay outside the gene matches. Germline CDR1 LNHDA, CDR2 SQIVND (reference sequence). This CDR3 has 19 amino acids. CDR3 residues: CASSIRSQGGLLSGNTIYF. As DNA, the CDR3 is TGTGCCAGTAGTATCCGGTCCCAGGGGGGATTACTCAGTGGAAACACCATATATTTT.

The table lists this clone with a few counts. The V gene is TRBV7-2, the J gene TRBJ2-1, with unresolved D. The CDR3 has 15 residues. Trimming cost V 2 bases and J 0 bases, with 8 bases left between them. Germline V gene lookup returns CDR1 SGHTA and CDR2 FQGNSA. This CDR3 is CASSLFRSSYNEQFF. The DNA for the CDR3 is TGTGCCAGCAGCTTATTTCGGAGCTCCTACAATGAGCAGTTCTTC.

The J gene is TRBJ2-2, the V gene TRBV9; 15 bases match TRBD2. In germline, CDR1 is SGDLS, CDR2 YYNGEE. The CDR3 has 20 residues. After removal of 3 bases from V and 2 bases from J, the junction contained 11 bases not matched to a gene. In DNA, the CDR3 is TGTGCCAGCAGCGACTGGACCGGGACTAGCGGGAGGACCAACACCGGGGAGCTGTTTTTT. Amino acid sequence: CASSDWTGTSGRTNTGELFF.

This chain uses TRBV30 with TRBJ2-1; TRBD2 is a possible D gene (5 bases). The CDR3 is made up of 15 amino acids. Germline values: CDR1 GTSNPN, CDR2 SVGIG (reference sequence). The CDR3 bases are TGTGCTCTCGGACTTTTCCGAACCCTGGCCAATGAGCAGTTCTTC. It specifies CALGLFRTLANEQFF. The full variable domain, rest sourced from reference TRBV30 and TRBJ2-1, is SQTIHQWPATLVQPVGSPLSLECTVEGTSNPNLYWYRQAAGRGLQLLFYSVGIGQISSEVPQNLSASRPQDRQFILSSKKLLLSDSGFYLCALGLFRTLANEQFFGPGTRLTVL.

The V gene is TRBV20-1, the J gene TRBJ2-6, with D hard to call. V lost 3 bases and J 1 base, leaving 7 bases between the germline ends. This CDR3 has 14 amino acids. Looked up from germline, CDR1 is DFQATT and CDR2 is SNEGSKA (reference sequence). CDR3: CSASEDSGANVLTF. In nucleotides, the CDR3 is TGCAGTGCTAGTGAGGATTCTGGGGCCAACGTCCTGACTTTC.

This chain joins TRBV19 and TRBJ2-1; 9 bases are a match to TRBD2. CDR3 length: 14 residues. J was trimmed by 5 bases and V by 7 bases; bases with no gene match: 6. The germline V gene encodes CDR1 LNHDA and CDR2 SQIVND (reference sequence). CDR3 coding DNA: TGTGCCAGTACTGCGAGCGGGAGGAACAATGAGCAGTTCTTC. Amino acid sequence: CASTASGRNNEQFF. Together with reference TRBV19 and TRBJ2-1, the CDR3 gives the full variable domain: DGGITQSPKYLFRKEGQNVTLSCEQNLNHDAMYWYRQDPGQGLRLIYYSQIVNDFQKGDIAEGYSVSREKKESFPLTVTSAQKNPTAFYLCASTASGRNNEQFFGPGTRLTVL.

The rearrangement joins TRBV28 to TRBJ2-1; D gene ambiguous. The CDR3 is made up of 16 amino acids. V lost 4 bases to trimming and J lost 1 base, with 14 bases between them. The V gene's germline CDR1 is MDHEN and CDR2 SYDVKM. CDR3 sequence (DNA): TGTGCCAGCAGTTCGACTCCCCTAGGGTCCTACAATGAGCAGTTCTTC. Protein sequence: CASSSTPLGSYNEQFF.

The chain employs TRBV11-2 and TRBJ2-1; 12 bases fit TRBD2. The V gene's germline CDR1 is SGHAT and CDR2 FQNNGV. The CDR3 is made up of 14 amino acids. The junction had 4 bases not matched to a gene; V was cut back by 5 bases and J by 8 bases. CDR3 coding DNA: TGTGCCAGCAGCCTGACTAGCGGGAGTTATGAGCAGTTCTTC. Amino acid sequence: CASSLTSGSYEQFF. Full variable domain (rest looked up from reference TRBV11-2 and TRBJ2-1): EAGVAQSPRYKIIEKRQSVAFWCNPISGHATLYWYQQILGQGPKLLIQFQNNGVVDDSQLPKDRFSAERLKGVDSTLKIQPAKLEDSAVYLCASSLTSGSYEQFFGPGTRLTVL.

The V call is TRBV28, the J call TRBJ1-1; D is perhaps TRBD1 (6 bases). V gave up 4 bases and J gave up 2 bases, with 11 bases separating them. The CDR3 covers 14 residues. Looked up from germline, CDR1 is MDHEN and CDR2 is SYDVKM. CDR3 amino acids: CASSSWTANTEAFF. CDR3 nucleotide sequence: TGTGCCAGCAGTTCATGGACAGCCAACACTGAAGCTTTCTTT.

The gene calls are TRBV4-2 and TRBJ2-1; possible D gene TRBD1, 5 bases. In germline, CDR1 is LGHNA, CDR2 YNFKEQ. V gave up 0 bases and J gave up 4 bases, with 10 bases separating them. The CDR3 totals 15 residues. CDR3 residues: CASSQEWGPYNEQFF. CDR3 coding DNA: TGTGCCAGCAGCCAAGAATGGGGCCCGTACAATGAGCAGTTCTTC.

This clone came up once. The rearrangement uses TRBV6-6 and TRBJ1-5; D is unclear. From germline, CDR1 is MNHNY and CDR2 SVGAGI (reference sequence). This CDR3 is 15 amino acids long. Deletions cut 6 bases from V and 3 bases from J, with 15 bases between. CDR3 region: CASSSPRAPNQPQHF. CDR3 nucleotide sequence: TGTGCCAGCAGCTCCCCAAGAGCCCCCAATCAGCCCCAGCATTTT.

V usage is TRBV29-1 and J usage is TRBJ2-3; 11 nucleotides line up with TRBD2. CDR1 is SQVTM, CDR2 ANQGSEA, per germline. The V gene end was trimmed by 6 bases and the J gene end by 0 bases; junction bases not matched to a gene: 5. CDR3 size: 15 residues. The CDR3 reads CSVELAGESTDTQYF. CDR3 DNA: TGCAGCGTAGAACTAGCGGGGGAGAGCACAGATACGCAGTATTTT.

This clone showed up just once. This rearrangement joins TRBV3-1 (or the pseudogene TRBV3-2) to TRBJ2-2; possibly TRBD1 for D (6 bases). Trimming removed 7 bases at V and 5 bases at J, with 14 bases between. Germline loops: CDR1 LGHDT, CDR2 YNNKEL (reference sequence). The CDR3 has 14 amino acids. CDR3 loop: CASIREGETGELFF. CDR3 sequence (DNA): TGTGCCAGCATTAGAGAGGGGGAAACCGGGGAGCTGTTTTTT.

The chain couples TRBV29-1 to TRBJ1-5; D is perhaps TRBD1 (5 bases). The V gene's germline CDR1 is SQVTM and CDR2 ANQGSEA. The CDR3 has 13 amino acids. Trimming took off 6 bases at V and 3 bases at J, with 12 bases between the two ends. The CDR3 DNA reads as TGCAGCGTGGGAGACAGTTACAATCAGCCCCAGCATTTT. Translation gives CSVGDSYNQPQHF.

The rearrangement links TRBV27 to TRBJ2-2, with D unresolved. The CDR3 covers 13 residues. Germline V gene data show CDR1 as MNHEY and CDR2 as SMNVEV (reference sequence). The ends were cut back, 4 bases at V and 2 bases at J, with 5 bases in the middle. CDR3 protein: CASSYLNTGELFF. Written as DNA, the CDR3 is TGTGCCAGCAGTTATCTAAACACCGGGGAGCTGTTTTTT.

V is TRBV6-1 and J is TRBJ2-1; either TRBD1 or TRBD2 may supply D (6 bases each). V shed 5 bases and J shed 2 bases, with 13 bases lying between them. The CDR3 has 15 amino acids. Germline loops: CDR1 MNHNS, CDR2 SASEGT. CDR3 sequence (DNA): TGTGCCAGCAGTTTAGGCGGGACACCCTACAATGAGCAGTTCTTC. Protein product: CASSLGGTPYNEQFF.

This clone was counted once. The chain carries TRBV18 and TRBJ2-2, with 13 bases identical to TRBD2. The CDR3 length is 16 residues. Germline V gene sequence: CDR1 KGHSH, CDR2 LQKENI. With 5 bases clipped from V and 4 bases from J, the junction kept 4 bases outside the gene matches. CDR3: CASSSRTSGGTGELFF. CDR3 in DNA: TGTGCCAGCTCATCCAGGACTAGCGGGGGCACCGGGGAGCTGTTTTTT.

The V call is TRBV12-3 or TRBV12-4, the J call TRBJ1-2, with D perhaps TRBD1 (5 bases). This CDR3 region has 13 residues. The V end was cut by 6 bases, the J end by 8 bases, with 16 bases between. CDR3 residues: CASSQTPRAGYTF. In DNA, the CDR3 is TGTGCCAGCAGCCAAACCCCCAGGGCGGGCTACACCTTC.

The CDR3 nucleotides read TGTGCTAGTGGTTTGGTTGGAAAGGGGGTTACGGGCACAGATACGCAGTATTTT. This translates into CASGLVGKGVTGTDTQYF. This rearrangement joins TRBV12-5 to TRBJ2-3; D possibly corresponds to TRBD1 (6 bases). V shed 0 bases and J shed 1 base, with 17 bases lying between them. The CDR3 totals 18 residues. Per the germline V gene, CDR1 is LGHNT and CDR2 is FRNRAP. The entire variable domain, with the rest obtained from reference TRBV12-5 and TRBJ2-3, is as follows: DARVTQTPRHKVTEMGQEVTMRCQPILGHNTVFWYRQTMMQGLELLAYFRNRAPLDDSGMPKDRFSAEMPDATLATLKIQPSEPRDSAVYFCASGLVGKGVTGTDTQYFGPGTRLTVL.

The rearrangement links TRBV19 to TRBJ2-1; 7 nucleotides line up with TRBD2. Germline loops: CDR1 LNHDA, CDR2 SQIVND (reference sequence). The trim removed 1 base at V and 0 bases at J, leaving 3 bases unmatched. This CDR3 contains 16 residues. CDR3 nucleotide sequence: TGTGCCAGTAGTATAGGAGGCGGGAGCTCCTACAATGAGCAGTTCTTC. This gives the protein CASSIGGGSSYNEQFF.

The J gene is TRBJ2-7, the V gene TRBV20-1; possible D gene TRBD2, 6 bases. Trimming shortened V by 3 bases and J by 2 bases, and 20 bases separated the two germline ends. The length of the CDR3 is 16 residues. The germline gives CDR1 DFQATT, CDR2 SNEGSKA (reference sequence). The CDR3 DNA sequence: TGCAGTGCTAGTCCCCTGGTGGGAGGTTTGGCCTACGAGCAGTACTTC. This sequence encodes CSASPLVGGLAYEQYF.

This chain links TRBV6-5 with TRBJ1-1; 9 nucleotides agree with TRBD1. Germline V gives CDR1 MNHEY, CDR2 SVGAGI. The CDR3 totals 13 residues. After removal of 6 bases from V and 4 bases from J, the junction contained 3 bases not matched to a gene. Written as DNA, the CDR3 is TGTGCCAGCAGGGGGGACAGGGTCACTGAAGCTTTCTTT. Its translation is CASRGDRVTEAFF.

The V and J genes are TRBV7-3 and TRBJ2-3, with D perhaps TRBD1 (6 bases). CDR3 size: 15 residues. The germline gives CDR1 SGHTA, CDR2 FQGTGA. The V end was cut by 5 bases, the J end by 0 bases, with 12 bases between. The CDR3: CASSPKGQSTDTQYF. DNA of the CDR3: TGTGCCAGCAGCCCCAAAGGACAGAGCACAGATACGCAGTATTTT.